This entry lists 10 T cell receptor beta chains sequenced from one sample in a study of human T cells and chemical hapten exposure. TCRdb redid the calling of the RACE reads with MiXCR, one entry per CDR3 protein. Among about 190,000 distinct CDR3 sequences listed, around a quarter were seen once. Time point in this sample: patch test 3, about 24 weeks after DPC sensitization. Treatment of the sample: therapeutic diphenylcyclopropenone sensitization with weekly scalp DPC. Material: whole blood, obtained in connection with sensitization to the hapten diphenylcyclopropenone (DPC). These receptors were obtained from a middle-aged woman with alopecia areata. Some clones in this sample may be carry-over from other donors' samples.

The chain joins TRBV6-2 or TRBV6-3 to TRBJ2-3; D gene uncertain. The V end lost 6 bases, the J end lost 6 bases, and 16 bases lay between the germline ends. The CDR3 length is 14 residues. Germline CDR1 is MNHEY and CDR2 is SVGEGT. CDR3 nucleotides: TGTGCCAGCAGCCCTCCCGGAGTCCCGGATACGCAGTATTTT. Protein: CASSPPGVPDTQYF.

This chain links TRBV28 with TRBJ2-7; D is possibly TRBD1 (5 bases). The CDR3 extends over 13 amino acids. Trimming took off 6 bases at V and 7 bases at J, with 16 bases between the two ends. The germline V gene encodes CDR1 MDHEN and CDR2 SYDVKM. In DNA, the CDR3 is TGTGCCAGCAGCCTTTTAGGGGTGAGGGAGCAGTACTTC. Its protein product is CASSLLGVREQYF.

This clonotype was detected only a few times. V usage is TRBV10-3 and J usage is TRBJ2-7; TRBD1 matches 11 bases. The trim removed 7 bases at V and 2 bases at J, leaving 4 bases unmatched. The CDR3 length is 14 residues. Germline loops: CDR1 ENHRY, CDR2 SYGVKD. The CDR3 loop reads CAIKDRGRTYEQYF. The CDR3 nucleotides are TGTGCCATCAAGGACAGGGGGCGAACCTACGAGCAGTACTTC.

This clonotype showed up just a few times. The chain joins TRBV20-1 to TRBJ2-7; possibly TRBD2 for D (6 bases). V lost 6 bases, J lost 4 bases, and 19 bases lay in between. Germline V CDR1 and CDR2: DFQATT, SNEGSKA (reference sequence). This CDR3 has 14 residues. The CDR3 sequence is CSATRRDWRYEQYF. The CDR3, as DNA: TGCAGTGCAACCCGGCGGGACTGGAGATACGAGCAGTACTTC.

The table lists this clonotype with a few counts. The V call is TRBV3-1, the J call TRBJ2-7, with 9 positions matching TRBD1. With V trimmed by 4 bases and J by 0 bases, 4 bases remained unmatched. Germline V gene lookup returns CDR1 LGHDT and CDR2 YNNKEL (reference sequence). The CDR3 has 15 residues. The CDR3 DNA sequence: TGTGCCAGCAGCCGCGGACAGGGGATCTCCTACGAGCAGTACTTC. Encoded protein: CASSRGQGISYEQYF.

This clonotype was seen a single time. The rearrangement links TRBV7-9 to TRBJ2-4; possible D gene TRBD2, 6 bases. The CDR3 length is 17 residues. The V end lost 2 bases, the J end lost 0 bases, and 14 bases lay between the germline ends. Germline V gene sequence: CDR1 SEHNR, CDR2 FQNEAQ (reference sequence). The CDR3 loop reads CASSLMGGYRAKNIQYF. The DNA of the CDR3 is TGTGCCAGCAGCTTAATGGGAGGATATAGAGCCAAAAACATTCAGTACTTC.

In this sample, this clonotype turned up a few times. This chain connects TRBV10-3 to TRBJ2-3, with 7 bases matching TRBD2. Germline V CDR1 and CDR2: ENHRY, SYGVKD. The CDR3 runs to 16 residues. V gave up 3 bases and J gave up 2 bases; unmatched junction bases: 8. CDR3 sequence: CAISDSRSGDTDTQYF. The CDR3 DNA is TGTGCCATCAGTGATTCCCGAAGCGGGGACACAGATACGCAGTATTTT.

In this sample, this clonotype turned up a few times. The genes are TRBV6-2 or TRBV6-3 and TRBJ1-5, with D possibly TRBD1 on 5 matching bases. Trimming stripped 3 bases from V and 6 bases from J, with 18 bases between. The CDR3 runs 16 residues. Per germline, CDR1 MNHEY and CDR2 SVGEGT. The CDR3 region is CASSYGANERGQPQHF. CDR3 bases: TGTGCCAGCAGTTATGGGGCAAACGAACGGGGTCAGCCCCAGCATTTT.

V gene TRBV7-8 combines with J gene TRBJ2-2; 13 bases are shared with TRBD2. Germline V gene data show CDR1 as SGHVS and CDR2 as FQNEAQ. The CDR3 spans 15 residues. V lost 7 bases to trimming and J lost 8 bases; unmatched junction nucleotides: 7. The CDR3 region is CASTRTSGSLGELFF. CDR3 bases: TGTGCCAGCACCCGGACTAGCGGGAGTCTGGGGGAGCTGTTTTTT.

This clonotype appeared many times. The CDR3 DNA reads as TGTGCCAGCAGTTACCACGGAGGGGCGGTCTACGAGCAGTACTTC. Its protein is CASSYHGGAVYEQYF. The chain carries TRBV6-5 and TRBJ2-7; D may be TRBD2 (6 bases). V was trimmed by 2 bases and J by 3 bases, leaving 14 bases between them. The CDR3 contains 15 residues. Germline CDR1 is MNHEY and CDR2 is SVGAGI.